This T cell receptor (beta chain) was captured by sequencing in a study of persistence of HIV-infected CD4 T cells. Cells were stimulated with overlapping HIV-1 Gag 15-mer peptides. Sorting selected CD4+ T cells upregulating both CD40 ligand and CD69. V gave up 1 base and J gave up 2 bases; unmatched junction bases: 6. Germline V gives CDR1 SGHAT, CDR2 FQNNGV. This CDR3 spans 17 amino acids. The libraries were made with immunoSEQ version 4 in survey mode. Only in-frame clones appear in the TCRdb table, and some are missing; sequencing was by immunoSEQ multiplex PCR. This repertoire shows approximately 25,000 clones, 74% found once; its top ten account for around 1.8%. Of note for this clone: Antigen unknown.

Findings and caveats of the study: Compared with CD3/CD28-stimulated cells, CMV- and Gag-responding cells showed lower TCRbeta richness. Antigen-responding cells were enriched for degenerate expanded CDR3beta sequences.

The TCR originated in an adult man with HIV who was CMV-seropositive. The chain has TRBV11-2 and TRBJ2-7, with 12 positions matching TRBD2. The specimen was CD4+ T cells sorted from PBMCs after approximately 18-hour stimulation, collected from a patient who received antiretroviral therapy. The CDR3 nucleotides read TGTGCCAGCAGCTTAGGGTGGACTAGCGGGGAAACCTACGAGCAGTACTTC. As protein: CASSLGWTSGETYEQYF. Looking up the rest from reference TRBV11-2 and TRBJ2-7 gives the full variable domain: EAGVAQSPRYKIIEKRQSVAFWCNPISGHATLYWYQQILGQGPKLLIQFQNNGVVDDSQLPKDRFSAERLKGVDSTLKIQPAKLEDSAVYLCASSLGWTSGETYEQYFGPGTRLTVT.